Below, 22 T cell receptor beta chains from the same sample are listed, as sequenced in a study of chemoradiotherapy in HPV16-positive cancers. The protocol was immunoSEQ multiplex PCR, while the TCRdb copy is restricted to in-frame clones and leaves out a portion. The sample lists around 13,000 clones, 89% seen once, with 20% to 25% in the top ten. This specimen was blood, taken from a patient who underwent chemoradiotherapy. The source of these receptors is a human donor with HPV-associated anogenital cancer.

This chain connects TRBV2 to TRBJ1-2; possible D gene TRBD1, 6 bases. Per the germline V gene, CDR1 is SNHLY and CDR2 is FYNNEI. The length of the CDR3 is 16 residues. V was clipped by 5 bases and J by 8 bases, with 24 bases between them. CDR3 sequence: CASSQQGANQGSGYTF. The CDR3 DNA is TGTGCCAGCAGTCAACAGGGCGCTAACCAGGGTAGCGGCTACACCTTC.

The CDR3 DNA is TGTGCCAGTAGTGGATCGGGGGGGCCCCCAGATACGCAGTATTTT. This sequence encodes CASSGSGGPPDTQYF. The chain joins TRBV19 to TRBJ2-3, with 8 bases lining up with TRBD2. Germline V gene sequence: CDR1 LNHDA, CDR2 SQIVND (reference sequence). CDR3 length: 15 residues. V lost 5 bases and J lost 4; bases outside the gene matches: 8.

The chain recombines TRBV7-9 with TRBJ1-1, with D unresolved. V was shortened by 1 base and J by 0 bases, with 6 bases between the two germline ends. The germline gives CDR1 SEHNR, CDR2 FQNEAQ (reference sequence). The length of the CDR3 is 14 residues. This CDR3 is CASSLVPLNTEAFF. The CDR3 coding sequence is TGTGCCAGCAGCTTAGTGCCTTTGAACACTGAAGCTTTCTTT.

V gene TRBV7-6 combines with J gene TRBJ1-1; possible D gene TRBD1, 5 bases. Trimming pared 4 bases from V and 4 bases from J, leaving 13 bases between. There are 14 residues in the CDR3. Germline assignment: CDR1 SGHVS and CDR2 FNYEAQ. CDR3 region: CASSSTVGGTEAFF. In DNA, the CDR3 is TGTGCCAGCAGCTCGACAGTCGGGGGCACTGAAGCTTTCTTT.

The CDR3 is CASSGGQGYEQYF. The CDR3 DNA reads TGTGCCAGCAGCGGAGGGCAGGGGTACGAGCAGTACTTC. This chain links TRBV9 with TRBJ2-7; a weak D match, TRBD1 (6 bases). Germline V CDR1 and CDR2: SGDLS, YYNGEE. Trimming took 3 bases from V and 4 from J, leaving 11 bases between them. The CDR3 covers 13 residues.

The rearrangement links TRBV10-2 to TRBJ2-3; D perhaps matches TRBD1 (5 bases). The germline V gene encodes CDR1 WSHSY and CDR2 SAAADI. The ends were cut back, 2 bases at V and 7 bases at J, with 7 bases in the middle. The length of the CDR3 is 12 residues. CDR3 in DNA: TGCGCCAGCAGTGAGCAGGGCCATACGCAGTATTTT. Translation gives CASSEQGHTQYF.

V gene TRBV7-9 combines with J gene TRBJ2-7; D is possibly TRBD1 (6 bases). Between the trimmed V and J ends, which lost 7 bases and 1 base, there was a span of 17 bases. From germline, CDR1 is SEHNR and CDR2 FQNEAQ (reference sequence). This CDR3 region has 15 residues. The CDR3 sequence is CASTTASGVSYEQYF. In nucleotides, the CDR3 is TGTGCCAGCACCACGGCCTCAGGGGTATCCTACGAGCAGTACTTC.

There are a few counts of this clone. The chain carries TRBV13 and TRBJ2-5; D not certain. This CDR3 has 13 residues. Deletions cut 5 bases from V and 6 bases from J, with 13 bases between. Germline assignment: CDR1 PRHDT and CDR2 FYEKMQ (reference sequence). CDR3 sequence: CASSKYSGKTQYF. In DNA form, the CDR3 reads TGTGCCAGCAGCAAATACAGTGGGAAGACCCAGTACTTC.

The genes are TRBV11-3 and TRBJ1-5; 8 bases match TRBD1. The CDR3 consists of 15 residues. Trimming removed 4 bases from V and 4 bases from J; junction bases left unmatched: 6. Germline CDR1 SGHNT, CDR2 YENEEA. Written as DNA, the CDR3 is TGTGCCAGCAGCTCTCAGGGGGCGCGGAATCAGCCCCAGCATTTT. It is translated as CASSSQGARNQPQHF.

The V gene is TRBV29-1, the J gene TRBJ2-2; the D is unclear. CDR1 and CDR2 (germline): SQVTM, ANQGSEA. Deletions cut 5 bases from V and 6 bases from J, with 13 bases between. CDR3 length equals 13 residues. For the CDR3, the DNA is TGCAGCGTTAATCCGACCGGGTCCGGGGAGCTGTTTTTT. Residues: CSVNPTGSGELFF.

The chain is built from TRBV9 and TRBJ1-1; TRBD1 agrees at 8 bases. The junction had 9 bases not matched to a gene; V was cut back by 2 bases and J by 6 bases. The germline CDR1 and CDR2 sequences are SGDLS and YYNGEE. The CDR3 loop spans 15 amino acids. The CDR3 DNA sequence: TGTGCCAGCAGCGTCACAGGGGGAGATAACGCTGAAGCTTTCTTT. Translation: CASSVTGGDNAEAFF.

The V and J genes are TRBV5-1 and TRBJ2-5; D uncertain. The CDR3 runs to 12 residues. Looked up from germline, CDR1 is SGHRS and CDR2 is YFSETQ. V lost 0 bases to trimming and J lost 4 bases, with 4 bases between them. The chain's CDR3 is CASSLEGETQYF. The CDR3 DNA reads TGCGCCAGCAGCTTGGAGGGAGAGACCCAGTACTTC.

The chain recombines TRBV18 with TRBJ1-1; no firm D call. The V gene lost 5 bases and the J gene lost 1 base, with 8 bases spanning the gap. CDR3 length: 13 amino acids. Per germline, CDR1 KGHSH and CDR2 LQKENI. CDR3 nucleotide sequence: TGTGCCAGCTCATCTACATCGAACACTGAAGCTTTCTTT. It specifies CASSSTSNTEAFF.

The chain recombines TRBV4-2 with TRBJ1-2; D not resolved. This CDR3 contains 13 residues. Deletions cut 3 bases from V and 5 bases from J, with 10 bases between. Per germline, CDR1 LGHNA and CDR2 YNFKEQ. DNA of the CDR3: TGTGCCAGCAGCCATGGGGAGCGATATGGCTACACCTTC. Amino acid sequence: CASSHGERYGYTF.

The rearrangement joins TRBV28 to TRBJ1-2, with a tentative D call TRBD1 (5 bases). The CDR3 has 17 amino acids. V was shortened by 5 bases and J by 1 base, with 20 bases between the two germline ends. Germline V lookup: CDR1 MDHEN, CDR2 SYDVKM. The CDR3 protein is CASSKPIRAAVNYGYTF. The CDR3 DNA is TGTGCCAGCAGTAAACCTATCAGGGCAGCAGTTAACTATGGCTACACCTTC.

The chain uses TRBV7-3 and TRBJ1-1, with TRBD1 as a possible D gene (5 bases). CDR1 is SGHTA and CDR2 is FQGTGA in the germline V gene. This CDR3 is 13 amino acids long. The germline V and J ends were trimmed by 4 bases and 5 bases, with 11 bases remaining between them. The CDR3: CASSSGRKTEAFF. The CDR3 bases are TGTGCCAGCAGCTCAGGGAGGAAGACTGAAGCTTTCTTT.

The chain recombines TRBV9 with TRBJ2-7, with TRBD2 matching over 11 bases. Germline CDR1 reads SGDLS; CDR2 reads YYNGEE. J was trimmed by 5 bases and V by 0 bases; bases with no gene match: 7. This CDR3 spans 16 amino acids. CDR3: CASSVDRLAGGHEQYF. For the CDR3, the DNA is TGTGCCAGCAGCGTAGATCGGCTAGCGGGGGGACACGAGCAGTACTTC.

The V call is TRBV29-1, the J call TRBJ2-2, with D maybe TRBD2 (5 bases). There are 13 residues in the CDR3. Between the trimmed V and J ends, which lost 3 bases and 9 bases, there was a span of 14 bases. The germline CDR1 and CDR2 sequences are SQVTM and ANQGSEA. The CDR3 here is CSVERAVNRELFF. CDR3 DNA sequence: TGCAGCGTTGAGAGGGCCGTTAACCGGGAGCTGTTTTTT.

This rearrangement joins TRBV29-1 to TRBJ1-2; D gene uncertain. This CDR3 is 12 amino acids long. V lost 6 bases and J 4 bases, leaving 12 bases between the germline ends. CDR1 and CDR2 from the germline V gene are SQVTM and ANQGSEA. CDR3 amino acids: CSVLQPPYGYTF. The CDR3 DNA reads TGCAGCGTACTACAGCCACCCTATGGCTACACCTTC.

The V call is TRBV19, the J call TRBJ1-1, with TRBD1 matching over 10 bases. Germline CDR1 is LNHDA and CDR2 is SQIVND (reference sequence). Trimming at V came to 5 bases and at J to 1 base, leaving 7 bases not matched to a gene. The CDR3 runs to 16 residues. The CDR3 region has the DNA TGTGCCAGTAGTCCTCGGGACAGGGGAAGGAACACTGAAGCTTTCTTT. Translating it yields CASSPRDRGRNTEAFF.

As for this clone: Other DNA sequences from this sample encode an identical CDR3 as well. The CDR3 region has the DNA TGTGCCAGCTCACCGGGACTGCAAGAGACCCAGTACTTC. This sequence encodes CASSPGLQETQYF. The J gene is TRBJ2-5, the V gene TRBV18, with a weak D call TRBD2 (6 bases). Germline V gene sequence: CDR1 KGHSH, CDR2 LQKENI. CDR3 length: 13 residues. V was shortened by 3 bases and J by 2 bases, with 7 bases between the two germline ends.

The CDR3 DNA is TGTGCCAGCAGCCCGGGGGGGGCAAGGACTAGCGCCTACAATGAGCAGTTCTTC. Amino acids: CASSPGGARTSAYNEQFF. V gene TRBV14 combines with J gene TRBJ2-1; 9 positions agree with TRBD2. Germline CDR1 reads SGHDN; CDR2 reads FVKESK. V trimming: 4 bases; J trimming: 2 bases; junction bases outside the gene matches: 12. The length of the CDR3 is 18 residues.